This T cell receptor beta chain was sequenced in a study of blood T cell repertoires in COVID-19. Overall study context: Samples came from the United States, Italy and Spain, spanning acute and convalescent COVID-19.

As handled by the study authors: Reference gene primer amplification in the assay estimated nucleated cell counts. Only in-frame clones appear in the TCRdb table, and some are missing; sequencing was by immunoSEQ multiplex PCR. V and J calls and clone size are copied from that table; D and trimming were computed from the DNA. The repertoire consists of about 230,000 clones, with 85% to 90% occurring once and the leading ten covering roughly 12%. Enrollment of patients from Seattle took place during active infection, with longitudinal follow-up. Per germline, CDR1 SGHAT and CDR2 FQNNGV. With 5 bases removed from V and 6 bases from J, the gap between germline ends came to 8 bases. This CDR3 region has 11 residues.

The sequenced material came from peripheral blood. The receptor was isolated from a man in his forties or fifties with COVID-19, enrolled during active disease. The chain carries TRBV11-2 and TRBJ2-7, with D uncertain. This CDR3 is CASSGVSEQYF. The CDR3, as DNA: TGTGCCAGCAGCGGAGTTAGCGAGCAGTACTTC. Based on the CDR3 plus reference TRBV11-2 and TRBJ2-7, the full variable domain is EAGVAQSPRYKIIEKRQSVAFWCNPISGHATLYWYQQILGQGPKLLIQFQNNGVVDDSQLPKDRFSAERLKGVDSTLKIQPAKLEDSAVYLCASSGVSEQYFGPGTRLTVT.